The 32 T cell receptor beta chains below were found in one sample sequenced in a study of T cells in Graves' hyperthyroidism and ophthalmopathy. The source material, RNA transcripts, was used to amplify TCR beta CDR3 regions. The study used the HTBI primer set for a first-round RT-PCR of the TCR CDR3. TCRdb re-analysed the multiplex PCR reads in MiXCR, keeping a single row per CDR3 protein. The sample has under 600,000 distinct CDR3 sequences, 16% seen once. The sample taken for sequencing was blood. All receptors come from a woman aged 40 to 50 with Graves' ophthalmopathy.

A few counts support this clonotype. The rearrangement joins TRBV20-1 to TRBJ2-7; D is possibly TRBD2 (5 bases). Germline CDR1 and CDR2: DFQATT and SNEGSKA (reference sequence). The CDR3 spans 14 residues. Trimming took off 1 base at V and 3 bases at J, with 13 bases between the two ends. This CDR3 reads CSARGDSDYYEQYF. CDR3 sequence (DNA): TGCAGTGCTAGAGGGGATAGCGATTACTACGAGCAGTACTTC.

Note on this clonotype: The CDR3 does not close with the conserved phenylalanine or tryptophan, likely indicating a read error. V gene TRBV28 combines with J gene TRBJ1-2; the D is unclear. The V end lost 5 bases, the J end lost 6 bases, and 19 bases lay between the germline ends. Germline loops: CDR1 MDHEN, CDR2 SYDVKM. The CDR3 covers 15 residues. The CDR3 sequence is CASSPIRGLPDGYTL. The DNA for the CDR3 is TGTGCCAGCAGTCCCATCCGAGGGCTTCCAGATGGCTACACCCTC.

There are a few counts of this clonotype. This sequence joins TRBV19 and TRBJ1-2; D call uncertain. Trimming took off 7 bases at V and 1 base at J, with 13 bases between the two ends. From germline, CDR1 is LNHDA and CDR2 SQIVND (reference sequence). The CDR3 sequence is 14 residues long. The CDR3 nucleotides are TGTGCCAGTACCCCAAGGGCGAGTAACTATGGCTACACCTTC. Translated: CASTPRASNYGYTF.

The genes are TRBV6-1 and TRBJ2-7; 9 bases map to TRBD1. Looked up from germline, CDR1 is MNHNS and CDR2 is SASEGT. Trimming at V came to 6 bases and at J to 2 bases, leaving 5 bases not matched to a gene. This CDR3 contains 14 residues. The CDR3: CASSRDRATYEQYF. CDR3 in DNA: TGTGCCAGCAGCCGGGACAGGGCAACCTACGAGCAGTACTTC.

The CDR3: CSPTGVPRGPIRPPQPQHF. CDR3 nucleotide sequence: TGCTCCCCGACAGGGGTTCCTCGGGGGCCTATCAGGCCCCCACAGCCCCAGCATTTT. The J gene is TRBJ1-5, the V gene TRBV20-1, with TRBD1 matching over 8 bases. This CDR3 has 19 residues. Germline V CDR1 and CDR2: DFQATT, SNEGSKA (reference sequence).

This clonotype showed up just a few times. The V and J genes are TRBV18 and TRBJ1-1; maybe TRBD1 (6 bases). CDR1 and CDR2 (germline): KGHSH, LQKENI. The CDR3 extends over 15 amino acids. Trimming removed 5 bases from V and 0 bases from J, with 13 bases in between. The CDR3, as DNA: TGTGCCAGCTCAAAAGGGGGAATTATGAACACTGAAGCTTTCTTT. Encoded protein: CASSKGGIMNTEAFF.

There are a few counts of this clonotype. V is TRBV2 and J is TRBJ2-3; 11 bases are a match to TRBD2. Germline lookup yields CDR1 SNHLY and CDR2 FYNNEI. V was clipped by 4 bases and J by 4 bases; unmatched bases: 7. CDR3 length: 16 amino acids. The CDR3 here is CASSALTSGGADTQYF. The CDR3 coding sequence is TGTGCCAGCAGTGCTCTAACTAGCGGGGGCGCAGATACGCAGTATTTT.

The sample holds many counts of this clonotype. The chain combines TRBV2 with TRBJ1-5; D is unclear. In germline, CDR1 is SNHLY, CDR2 FYNNEI. CDR3 length: 13 amino acids. The ends were cut back, 4 bases at V and 4 bases at J, with 8 bases in the middle. CDR3 nucleotides: TGTGCCAGCAGTGTTAATCCAAATCAGCCCCAGCATTTT. Amino acid sequence: CASSVNPNQPQHF.

The chain uses TRBV5-5 and TRBJ2-1, with 10 bases identical to TRBD1. The CDR3 length is 15 residues. Germline V gene lookup returns CDR1 SGHKS and CDR2 YYEKEE (reference sequence). Germline trimming cut 4 bases from V and 4 bases from J; bases unmatched to any gene: 5. CDR3 residues: CASSPGTGVYNEQFF. In DNA form, the CDR3 reads TGTGCCAGCAGCCCCGGGACAGGGGTGTACAATGAGCAGTTCTTC.

This clonotype was seen many times. V and J are TRBV7-9 and TRBJ2-3, with D perhaps TRBD1 (5 bases). V was cut by 0 bases and J by 2 bases, with 9 bases left in between. Germline loops: CDR1 SEHNR, CDR2 FQNEAQ (reference sequence). This CDR3 has 15 amino acids. CDR3 sequence reads: CASSLARQNTDTQYF. In DNA form, the CDR3 reads TGTGCCAGCAGCTTAGCGAGACAGAACACAGATACGCAGTATTTT.

This clonotype was seen ten or more times. This chain joins TRBV5-1 and TRBJ2-3; D is unresolved. The germline V gene encodes CDR1 SGHRS and CDR2 YFSETQ. This CDR3 contains 14 residues. With 1 base removed from V and 4 bases from J, the gap between germline ends came to 10 bases. In DNA, the CDR3 is TGCGCCAGCAGCTTGACCCCTGGCCCAGATACGCAGTATTTT. Translated: CASSLTPGPDTQYF. The full variable domain, rest sourced from reference TRBV5-1 and TRBJ2-3, is KAGVTQTPRYLIKTRGQQVTLSCSPISGHRSVSWYQQTPGQGLQFLFEYFSETQRNKGNFPGRFSGRQFSNSRSEMNVSTLELGDSALYLCASSLTPGPDTQYFGPGTRLTVL.

This clonotype came up many times. The chain combines TRBV12-3 or TRBV12-4 with TRBJ2-5, with TRBD1 matching over 7 bases. Losses at the gene ends were 5 bases for V and 2 bases for J; bases not matched to a gene: 5. The CDR3 is 14 residues long. CDR3 in DNA: TGTGCCAGCAGTCTGACAGGGATACAAGAGACCCAGTACTTC. Its translation: CASSLTGIQETQYF.

This clonotype was recorded at least ten times. The chain couples TRBV20-1 to TRBJ2-1; 7 nucleotides align to TRBD2. Germline CDR1 DFQATT, CDR2 SNEGSKA (reference sequence). The CDR3 covers 14 residues. V trimming: 2 bases; J trimming: 6 bases; junction bases outside the gene matches: 7. The CDR3 coding sequence is TGCAGTGCTAGAAGGCCTAGCGGACCCAATGAGCAGTTCTTC. Amino acid sequence: CSARRPSGPNEQFF.

This clonotype was seen at least ten times. The CDR3 spells CASSTPGGSPAFF. The CDR3 bases are TGTGCCAGTAGTACCCCAGGCGGGAGCCCAGCTTTCTTT. This chain connects TRBV19 to TRBJ1-1; D is unclear. Trimming removed 4 bases from V and 10 bases from J, with 16 bases in between. The CDR3 consists of 13 residues. Germline CDR1 is LNHDA and CDR2 is SQIVND (reference sequence).

This clonotype was counted between two and nine times. This chain uses TRBV19 with TRBJ1-6, with D perhaps TRBD1 (5 bases). The CDR3 totals 15 residues. The V end lost 3 bases, the J end lost 2 bases, and 8 bases lay between the germline ends. Germline V gene lookup returns CDR1 LNHDA and CDR2 SQIVND (reference sequence). CDR3 residues: CASSMGQTYNSPLHF. The DNA of the CDR3 is TGTGCCAGTAGTATGGGGCAAACCTATAATTCACCCCTCCACTTT.

CDR3 nucleotides: TGTGCCAGTAGCGGACAGAGTCCCTGGGAGACCCAGTACTTC. Amino acids: CASSGQSPWETQYF. The genes are TRBV19 and TRBJ2-5; weak D call: TRBD1 (6 bases). Germline values: CDR1 LNHDA, CDR2 SQIVND (reference sequence). Deletions cut 6 bases from V and 5 bases from J, with 16 bases between. CDR3 length: 14 residues.

This clonotype was counted ten times or more. V is TRBV20-1 and J is TRBJ2-3; 7 nucleotides match TRBD1. Germline V lookup: CDR1 DFQATT, CDR2 SNEGSKA (reference sequence). CDR3 length: 18 residues. J gave up 4 bases and V 1 base, and 17 bases lay outside the gene matches. The CDR3 sequence is CSARVAQGVRWSADTQYF. The CDR3 region has the DNA TGCAGTGCTAGAGTGGCCCAGGGGGTCCGCTGGTCGGCAGATACGCAGTATTTT.

This clonotype was seen many times. V usage is TRBV7-6 and J usage is TRBJ2-2; 9 bases are shared with TRBD1. V was pared by 3 bases and J by 7 bases, with 6 bases of the junction left unmatched. CDR1 SGHVS and CDR2 FNYEAQ come from the germline V gene. This CDR3 is 15 amino acids long. The CDR3 DNA reads TGTGCCAGCAGCTTGGGACAGGGAAGAGGCGGGGAGCTGTTTTTT. This encodes CASSLGQGRGGELFF.

This chain uses TRBV18 with TRBJ2-1; no firm D call. The length of the CDR3 is 12 residues. The V and J ends lost 7 bases and 6 bases respectively, with 10 bases between them. The germline CDR1 and CDR2 sequences are KGHSH and LQKENI. CDR3 sequence reads: CASFLGSNEQFF. The CDR3 bases are TGTGCCAGCTTCCTCGGCAGCAATGAGCAGTTCTTC.

This clonotype was found many times. The V and J genes are TRBV27 and TRBJ2-1; 9 bases line up with TRBD2. This CDR3 comprises 14 residues. Germline V gene sequence: CDR1 MNHEY, CDR2 SMNVEV (reference sequence). The V gene end was trimmed by 5 bases and the J gene end by 7 bases; junction bases not matched to a gene: 6. The CDR3 DNA reads TGTGCCAGCAGTCCCGGGACTAGCCCTAATGAGCAGTTCTTC. It encodes CASSPGTSPNEQFF.

The V call is TRBV16, the J call TRBJ1-2, with a weak D call TRBD1 (6 bases). The V and J ends lost 3 bases and 8 bases respectively, with 13 bases between them. Germline V lookup: CDR1 KGHSY, CDR2 FQNENV. The CDR3 spans 13 residues. The CDR3 loop reads CASSQQGPGGYTF. As DNA, the CDR3 is TGTGCCAGCAGCCAGCAGGGGCCTGGGGGCTACACCTTC.

This clonotype was seen at least ten times. The CDR3 loop is CAWSMRNTEAFF. In nucleotides, the CDR3 is TGTGCCTGGAGTATGAGGAACACTGAAGCTTTCTTT. The chain has TRBV30 and TRBJ1-1; no definite D call. Germline V gives CDR1 GTSNPN, CDR2 SVGIG (reference sequence). Between the trimmed V and J ends, which lost 2 bases and 1 base, there was a span of 5 bases. The CDR3 contains 12 residues. The complete variable domain, with remaining parts taken from reference TRBV30 and TRBJ1-1, reads SQTIHQWPATLVQPVGSPLSLECTVEGTSNPNLYWYRQAAGRGLQLLFYSVGIGQISSEVPQNLSASRPQDRQFILSSKKLLLSDSGFYLCAWSMRNTEAFFGQGTRLTVV.

This clonotype was seen repeatedly, ten times or more. The rearrangement uses TRBV3-1 and TRBJ1-1; 7 nucleotides match TRBD1. Germline V CDR1 and CDR2: LGHDT, YNNKEL (reference sequence). The CDR3 sequence is 14 residues long. V shed 2 bases and J 4 bases; nucleotides not matched to a gene: 4. The CDR3 sequence is CASSQKHRGTEAFF. In DNA, the CDR3 is TGTGCCAGCAGCCAAAAACACAGGGGCACTGAAGCTTTCTTT.

The chain couples TRBV5-5 to TRBJ2-5, with 8 bases aligning to TRBD2. The CDR3 contains 14 residues. V lost 4 bases and J lost 1; bases outside the gene matches: 3. Germline lookup yields CDR1 SGHKS and CDR2 YYEKEE (reference sequence). The CDR3: CASSRGGAQETQYF. The CDR3 DNA reads as TGTGCCAGCAGCCGGGGGGGGGCCCAAGAGACCCAGTACTTC.

This clonotype was counted at least ten times. V gene TRBV18 combines with J gene TRBJ1-1; D might be TRBD1 (6 bases). Germline V lookup: CDR1 KGHSH, CDR2 LQKENI. The V end was cut by 2 bases, the J end by 0 bases, with 7 bases between. There are 14 residues in the CDR3. For the CDR3, the DNA is TGTGCCAGCTCACCAGACAGGCTGAACACTGAAGCTTTCTTT. This sequence encodes CASSPDRLNTEAFF.

This clonotype was detected ten times or more. The rearrangement uses TRBV28 and TRBJ1-5, with 8 positions matching TRBD1. The V gene end was trimmed by 7 bases and the J gene end by 6 bases; junction bases not matched to a gene: 14. The CDR3 runs to 16 residues. Germline CDR1 is MDHEN and CDR2 is SYDVKM. The CDR3 region is CASTPGGRGQGQPQHF. CDR3 DNA: TGTGCCAGCACCCCGGGCGGCAGGGGGCAGGGTCAGCCCCAGCATTTT.

Ten or more counts support this clonotype. The chain has TRBV3-1 and TRBJ2-1; 8 positions match TRBD2. Germline assignment: CDR1 LGHDT and CDR2 YNNKEL (reference sequence). J was trimmed by 6 bases and V by 4 bases; bases with no gene match: 11. The CDR3 runs to 16 residues. The CDR3 DNA follows: TGTGCCAGCAGCCTCGACTCCGGGACTAGATCCAATGAGCAGTTCTTC. Amino acids: CASSLDSGTRSNEQFF.

This clonotype has at least ten counts. The chain recombines TRBV20-1 with TRBJ1-6; D is unresolved. Germline values: CDR1 DFQATT, CDR2 SNEGSKA (reference sequence). This CDR3 is built from 18 residues. Trimming removed 3 bases from V and 6 bases from J, with 24 bases in between. CDR3 residues: CSARGKGIHRELNSPLHF. In nucleotides, the CDR3 is TGCAGTGCTAGGGGGAAGGGAATCCACCGGGAGCTTAATTCACCCCTCCACTTT.

This clonotype has a count of ten or more. The CDR3 DNA reads as TGTGCCAGCAGCCAAGGGCGGGGGCTGCAGTACTTC. This gives the protein CASSQGRGLQYF. This chain connects TRBV3-1 to TRBJ2-7, with D tentatively TRBD2 (7 bases). The germline V gene has CDR1 LGHDT and CDR2 YNNKEL (reference sequence). The CDR3 spans 12 residues. V was clipped by 1 base and J by 9 bases, with 10 bases between them.

The sample holds a few counts of this clonotype. This sequence joins TRBV2 and TRBJ2-7, with D tentatively TRBD1 (6 bases). Trimming cost V 7 bases and J 4 bases, with 20 bases left between them. Germline assignment: CDR1 SNHLY and CDR2 FYNNEI. The CDR3 runs to 15 residues. This CDR3 reads CASIEEAGAVYEQYF. CDR3 sequence (DNA): TGTGCCAGCATAGAGGAGGCAGGGGCTGTTTACGAGCAGTACTTC.

This clonotype came up many times. V usage is TRBV7-9 and J usage is TRBJ2-7; no definite D call. Germline V lookup: CDR1 SEHNR, CDR2 FQNEAQ (reference sequence). The V end was cut by 7 bases, the J end by 0 bases, with 10 bases between. The CDR3 sequence is 13 residues long. The CDR3 here is CASNAAGSYEQYF. In DNA form, the CDR3 reads TGTGCCAGCAATGCCGCAGGCTCCTACGAGCAGTACTTC. Using reference TRBV7-9 and TRBJ2-7 for the parts outside the CDR3, the full variable domain is DTGVSQNPRHKITKRGQNVTFRCDPISEHNRLYWYRQTLGQGPEFLTYFQNEAQLEKSRLLSDRFSAERPKGSFSTLEIQRTEQGDSAMYLCASNAAGSYEQYFGPGTRLTVT.

This clonotype was detected only once. This rearrangement joins TRBV7-9 to TRBJ2-7; 9 nucleotides match TRBD1. The J segment lost 2 bases and the V segment lost 5 bases, leaving 7 bases of the junction unmatched. CDR3 length equals 15 residues. Germline V gene data show CDR1 as SEHNR and CDR2 as FQNEAQ (reference sequence). The CDR3 loop is CASSPRDREAYEQYF. In nucleotides, the CDR3 is TGTGCCAGCAGCCCCCGGGACAGGGAGGCCTACGAGCAGTACTTC.